The entry that follows covers one TCR beta chain sequence. Its specificity is unknown. This specimen belongs to a study of post-analysis software for immune sequencing data. The study, taken as a whole, reports: TRBV5-6, TRBV5-1 and TRBV20-1 belonged to a set of roughly five TRBV segments that were more frequent in patients than controls.

Every TCR beta cDNA library bore unique molecular identifiers. TCRdb reprocessed the PCR reads via MiXCR and lists one record per CDR3 protein. The table includes 500,000 to 600,000 distinct CDR3 sequences, around 47% detected once. The CDR3 consists of 16 residues. The V and J ends lost 5 bases and 6 bases, in that order; junction bases with no gene match: 13. CDR1 and CDR2 from the germline V gene are SGHTA and FQGNSA. The receptor comes from a girl aged 10 to 17 with multiple sclerosis. The V call is TRBV7-2, the J call TRBJ2-1; the match to TRBD2 covers 7 bases. The sample taken for sequencing was blood. The CDR3 loop reads CASSPISSAGINEQFF. DNA for the CDR3: TGTGCCAGCAGCCCAATAAGTTCAGCGGGGATCAATGAGCAGTTCTTC.